The 3 T cell receptor beta chains presented below share a single source sample, sequenced in a study of T-cell reconstitution after alpha-beta-depleted transplantation in children. Unique molecular identifiers were used in preparing the TCRbeta library. TCRdb redid the calling of the PCR reads with MiXCR, one entry per CDR3 protein. The sample carries some 840,000 distinct CDR3 sequences, 15% to 20% recorded once. Sequenced here: PBMCs, mostly from graft donor cells, sampled 360 days after TCRalphabeta/CD19-depleted stem cell transplant. The receptors derive from a male patient aged 10-17 years who had a stem cell transplant for acute lymphoblastic leukemia, so the T cells may come from the graft donor.

CDR3 loop: CSAISGRLSYEQYF. The CDR3 DNA reads TGCAGTGCCATCTCGGGACGACTTTCCTACGAGCAGTACTTC. This sequence joins TRBV20-1 and TRBJ2-7, with D possibly called TRBD1 or TRBD2 (5 bases each). V lost 6 bases and J 1 base, leaving 16 bases between the germline ends. The germline CDR1 and CDR2 sequences are DFQATT and SNEGSKA (reference sequence). CDR3 length equals 14 residues.

J is TRBJ1-2 and V is TRBV29-1; 10 bases are a match to TRBD1. This CDR3 is 13 amino acids long. Germline CDR1 and CDR2: SQVTM and ANQGSEA. The trim removed 8 bases at V and 3 bases at J, leaving 6 bases unmatched. The DNA for the CDR3 is TGCAGCTTCCGACAGGGGGCCTACTATGGCTACACCTTC. Translating it yields CSFRQGAYYGYTF.

This sequence joins TRBV7-2 and TRBJ1-4; D not certain. V lost 1 base and J 8 bases, leaving 11 bases between the germline ends. The CDR3 sequence is 14 residues long. Germline assignment: CDR1 SGHTA and CDR2 FQGNSA. The CDR3: CASSLGGSSEKLFF. Here the CDR3 DNA reads TGTGCCAGCAGCTTAGGAGGCAGTTCGGAAAAACTGTTTTTT.